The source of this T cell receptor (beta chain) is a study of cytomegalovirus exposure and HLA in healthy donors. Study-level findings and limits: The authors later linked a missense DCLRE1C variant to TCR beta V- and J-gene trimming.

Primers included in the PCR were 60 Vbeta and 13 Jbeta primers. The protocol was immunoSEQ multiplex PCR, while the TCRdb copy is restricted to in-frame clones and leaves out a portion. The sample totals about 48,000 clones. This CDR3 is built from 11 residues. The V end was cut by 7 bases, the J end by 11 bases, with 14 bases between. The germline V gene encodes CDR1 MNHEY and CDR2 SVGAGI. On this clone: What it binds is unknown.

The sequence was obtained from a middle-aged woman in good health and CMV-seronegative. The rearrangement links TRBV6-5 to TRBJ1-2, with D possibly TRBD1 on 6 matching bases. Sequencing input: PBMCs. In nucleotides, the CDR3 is TGTGCCAGCACCACAGGGTTTGGTTACACCTTC. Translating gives CASTTGFGYTF.